This T cell receptor beta chain was recorded in a study of beta chain features in type 1 diabetes. What was sequenced were expressed TCRB transcripts, since all of the isolated RNA had been reverse transcribed. Assay used: immunoSEQ multiplex PCR; TCRdb lists only in-frame clones, some missing. This table holds roughly 300,000 clones, 6.5% to 10% found once. Trimming removed 0 bases at V and 4 bases at J, with 18 bases between. This CDR3 region has 17 residues. Per the germline V gene, CDR1 is SGDLS and CDR2 is YYNGEE. Sequencing was performed on central memory CD4+ T cells from blood. This receptor was obtained from a woman between 18 and 29 years old in good health. This chain uses TRBV9 with TRBJ2-3, with D possibly matching TRBD1 (6 bases). The CDR3 loop reads CASSVGPTVSGADTQYF. CDR3 DNA sequence: TGTGCCAGCAGCGTAGGTCCGACTGTCTCAGGGGCAGATACGCAGTATTTT.